Listed below are T cell receptor beta chains from one sample, sequenced in a study of identical twins. TCRdb re-analysed the 5' RACE reads in MiXCR, keeping a single row per CDR3 protein. This sample yields under 900,000 distinct CDR3 sequences, of which approximately 13% are seen a single time; around 1.6% belongs to the top ten. These same data were also listed under a study on yellow fever vaccine responses in identical twins.

The sequenced sample was PBMCs. The source of these receptors is a woman under 30 in good health. Each CDR3 is given with its conserved first and last residue.

>TRBJ2-1|TRBV10-3
CAISQTSDNEQFF
>TRBJ1-4|TRBV5-1
CASSEGDVEKPFF
>TRBJ2-2|TRBV5-5
CASSLSMILYNGELFF
>TRBJ1-2|TRBV14
CASSPSGQLYGYTF
>TRBJ2-3|TRBV3-1
CASTQGTSGANTQYF
>TRBJ1-5|TRBV5-5
CASSLDGGMIKQPQHF
>TRBJ2-3|TRBV9
CASSERLAGTDTQYF
>TRBJ1-1|TRBV7-9
CASSLEGYSEAFF
>TRBJ2-1|TRBV29-1
CSAEGSPSSYNEQFF
>TRBJ1-2|TRBV27
CASRASGKENYGYTF
>TRBJ2-5|TRBV12-3/TRBV12-4
CASSRDRQQETQYF
>TRBJ2-3|TRBV10-2
CASSEHGLAGREGDTQYF
>TRBJ1-2|TRBV20-1
CSAPDTGYGYTF
>TRBJ1-5|TRBV12-3/TRBV12-4
CASSFGSVVQPQHF
>TRBJ2-7|TRBV7-9
CASSPQTSREQYF
>TRBJ2-7|TRBV20-1
CSARAPGYEQYF
>TRBJ2-1|TRBV3-1
CTSSPPGLYNEQFF
>TRBJ2-1|TRBV20-1
CSASGGPYHEQFF
>TRBJ2-1|TRBV20-1
CSARDIAGGYNEQFF
>TRBJ1-6|TRBV25-1
CASSGQGNNSPLHF
>TRBJ2-7|TRBV5-5
CASSVNSGNSYEQYF
>TRBJ1-1|TRBV5-1
CASSIAPANTEAFF
>TRBJ1-1|TRBV10-3
CAIGTLNTEAFF
>TRBJ1-2|TRBV5-1
CASSFDDYGYTF
>TRBJ2-1|TRBV5-1
CASSVRTNEQFF
>TRBJ2-5|TRBV5-1
CASSLVLGRETQYF
>TRBJ2-6|TRBV2
CASSEAAFSTGANVLTF
>TRBJ2-7|TRBV7-9
CASSPRGGIEQYF
>TRBJ2-1|TRBV7-2
CASSFVTGTEYNEQFF
>TRBJ2-3|TRBV12-3/TRBV12-4
CASSPGLAGGPRGDTQYF
>TRBJ2-5|TRBV24-1
CATSDPGTSGTKTQYF